These 28 T cell receptor beta chains were all obtained from the same sample, sequenced in a study of early T cells in non-severe SARS-CoV-2 infection. TCRdb used MiXCR to reprocess the 5' RACE reads, holding one entry per CDR3 protein. The profile shows about 22,000 distinct CDR3 sequences, 3.5% to 4.5% of them singletons. Material: whole blood. The receptor set was obtained from an adult who was a healthcare worker with PCR-confirmed SARS-CoV-2 infection or an uninfected control (not recorded which).

In DNA, the CDR3 is TGTGCCAGCAGCCAAAGACAGGCTGCCCCCTACGAGCAGTACTTC. Residues: CASSQRQAAPYEQYF. The chain combines TRBV7-2 with TRBJ2-7; D is possibly TRBD1 (6 bases). The germline V gene has CDR1 SGHTA and CDR2 FQGNSA. V lost 5 bases and J 2 bases, leaving 16 bases between the germline ends. This CDR3 is built from 15 residues.

The table lists this clonotype with many counts. The chain links TRBV25-1 to TRBJ2-7, with D possibly being TRBD2 (6 bases). Germline lookup yields CDR1 MGHDK and CDR2 SYGVNS. The CDR3 spans 13 residues. V was clipped by 1 base and J by 4 bases, with 8 bases between them. This CDR3 is CASSEWGEYEQYF. The CDR3 coding sequence is TGTGCCAGCAGTGAATGGGGGGAGTACGAGCAGTACTTC.

This clonotype was counted between two and nine times. Written as DNA, the CDR3 is TGTGCCAGCAGTTACGGGGACAGGGCCTACAATGAGCAGTTCTTC. It encodes CASSYGDRAYNEQFF. This chain connects TRBV6-6 to TRBJ2-1, with 9 nucleotides matching TRBD1. This CDR3 has 15 residues. CDR1 is MNHNY and CDR2 is SVGAGI in the germline V gene (reference sequence). Germline trimming cut 2 bases from V and 2 bases from J; bases unmatched to any gene: 1.

This clonotype was detected many times. This chain uses TRBV7-2 with TRBJ1-5, with unresolved D. The CDR3 has 13 residues. Trimming shortened V by 5 bases and J by 5 bases, and 10 bases separated the two germline ends. Germline V gene data show CDR1 as SGHTA and CDR2 as FQGNSA. The CDR3 DNA reads as TGTGCCAGCAGCGCCTACCCTGATCAGCCCCAGCATTTT. It specifies CASSAYPDQPQHF.

In its sample, this clonotype was seen many times. The J gene is TRBJ1-2, the V gene TRBV7-2; D possibly corresponds to TRBD1 (5 bases). The V gene lost 7 bases and the J gene lost 8 bases, with 17 bases spanning the gap. The germline V gene has CDR1 SGHTA and CDR2 FQGNSA. This CDR3 is built from 13 residues. The CDR3 reads CASTMGTVQGYTF. The CDR3 DNA reads as TGTGCCAGCACCATGGGGACCGTCCAAGGCTACACCTTC. Full variable domain (outside the CDR3, taken from reference TRBV7-2 and TRBJ1-2): GAGVSQSPSNKVTEKGKDVELRCDPISGHTALYWYRQSLGQGLEFLIYFQGNSAPDKSGLPSDRFSAERTGGSVSTLTIQRTQQEDSAVYLCASTMGTVQGYTFGSGTRLTVV.

This clonotype is medium-sized by share. This chain uses TRBV19 with TRBJ2-3; D not resolved. The CDR3 length is 15 residues. V dropped 8 bases and J dropped 0 bases, with 15 bases sitting between them. Looked up from germline, CDR1 is LNHDA and CDR2 is SQIVND (reference sequence). CDR3 in DNA: TGTGCCAGTGGGGTGGCGATTACTAGCACAGATACGCAGTATTTT. Protein sequence: CASGVAITSTDTQYF.

This clonotype is deemed medium-sized (0.01 to 0.1%). The rearrangement links TRBV7-9 to TRBJ2-5; the D is unclear. V was pared by 2 bases and J by 12 bases, with 13 bases between. Per germline, CDR1 SEHNR and CDR2 FQNEAQ (reference sequence). This CDR3 comprises 12 residues. The chain's CDR3 is CASSLNLQEKYF. As DNA, the CDR3 is TGTGCCAGCAGCTTAAACCTACAAGAAAAGTACTTC.

The chain combines TRBV29-1 with TRBJ2-3; D gene unclear. V lost 6 bases to trimming and J lost 0 bases, with 13 bases between them. CDR3 length: 14 amino acids. Per the germline V gene, CDR1 is SQVTM and CDR2 is ANQGSEA. The CDR3 bases are TGCAGCGTCGTACTTAGGCATAGCACAGATACGCAGTATTTT. It yields the protein CSVVLRHSTDTQYF.

This clonotype turned up a few times. J is TRBJ1-6 and V is TRBV5-1; D unresolved. The CDR3 spans 15 residues. CDR1 and CDR2 from the germline V gene are SGHRS and YFSETQ. Trimming left V 0 bases short and J 5 bases short, with 9 bases between. In DNA, the CDR3 is TGCGCCAGCAGCTTGGTCCCCGGGGATAATTCACCCCTCCACTTT. The encoded protein is CASSLVPGDNSPLHF. Variable domain in full (rest from reference TRBV5-1 and TRBJ1-6): KAGVTQTPRYLIKTRGQQVTLSCSPISGHRSVSWYQQTPGQGLQFLFEYFSETQRNKGNFPGRFSGRQFSNSRSEMNVSTLELGDSALYLCASSLVPGDNSPLHFGNGTRLTVT.

This clonotype was counted ten times or more. Here the CDR3 reads CASRHDRGPYEQYF. The CDR3 nucleotides are TGTGCCAGCAGACATGACAGGGGGCCCTACGAGCAGTACTTC. This chain connects TRBV6-5 to TRBJ2-7; 10 bases line up with TRBD1. V lost 6 bases to trimming and J lost 2 bases; unmatched junction nucleotides: 4. Germline CDR1 is MNHEY and CDR2 is SVGAGI. CDR3 length: 14 residues.

This clonotype showed up many times. The chain carries TRBV6-6 and TRBJ1-6, with TRBD1 matching over 9 bases. Looked up from germline, CDR1 is MNHNY and CDR2 is SVGAGI (reference sequence). The CDR3 consists of 17 residues. The junction had 12 bases not matched to a gene; V was cut back by 7 bases and J by 5 bases. As DNA, the CDR3 is TGTGCCAGCACTCCGGACAGGGGCCGCGGGGATAATTCACCCCTCCACTTT. This gives the protein CASTPDRGRGDNSPLHF.

This clonotype has a count of ten or more. The chain joins TRBV19 to TRBJ1-5; 9 nucleotides line up with TRBD1. This CDR3 region has 16 residues. Germline CDR1 and CDR2: LNHDA and SQIVND (reference sequence). The trim removed 6 bases at V and 0 bases at J, leaving 6 bases unmatched. CDR3 in amino acids: CASSPGQGASNQPQHF. The CDR3 nucleotides read TGTGCCAGTAGCCCGGGACAGGGAGCTAGCAATCAGCCCCAGCATTTT.

This clonotype has a count of ten or more. This chain joins TRBV5-6 and TRBJ1-3, with a weak D call TRBD1 (6 bases). The length of the CDR3 is 14 residues. V was trimmed by 1 base and J by 7 bases, leaving 12 bases between them. CDR1 SGHDT and CDR2 YYEEEE come from the germline V gene. The CDR3 is CASSLRGGGNTIYF. CDR3 nucleotides: TGTGCCAGCAGCTTGCGAGGGGGAGGCAACACCATATATTTT.

This rearrangement joins TRBV7-6 to TRBJ1-1; possibly TRBD1 for D (5 bases). V lost 4 bases and J lost 1, with 16 bases in between. This CDR3 is built from 16 residues. Germline values: CDR1 SGHVS, CDR2 FNYEAQ. This chain's CDR3 is CASSSLGLGRNTEAFF. The CDR3 DNA reads TGTGCCAGCAGCTCTCTAGGGCTGGGACGGAACACTGAAGCTTTCTTT. Using reference TRBV7-6 and TRBJ1-1 for the parts outside the CDR3, the full variable domain is GAGVSQSPRYKVTKRGQDVALRCDPISGHVSLYWYRQALGQGPEFLTYFNYEAQQDKSGLPNDRFSAERPEGSISTLTIQRTEQRDSAMYRCASSSLGLGRNTEAFFGQGTRLTVV.

Ten or more counts support this clonotype. The V call is TRBV7-2, the J call TRBJ1-5; D uncertain. The CDR3 contains 15 residues. Germline assignment: CDR1 SGHTA and CDR2 FQGNSA. V dropped 0 bases and J dropped 3 bases, with 9 bases sitting between them. The CDR3 nucleotides are TGTGCCAGCAGCTTAGCGCCGGCAGACAATCAGCCCCAGCATTTT. Residues: CASSLAPADNQPQHF.

In its sample, this clonotype was seen many times. J is TRBJ2-1 and V is TRBV7-8, with D unclear. CDR1 is SGHVS and CDR2 is FQNEAQ in the germline V gene. Trimming cost V 1 base and J 3 bases, with 25 bases left between them. This CDR3 is 20 amino acids long. The CDR3 nucleotides are TGTGCCAGCAGCTTAGGTTATCCCTCAGTGGGGTCCTACCTCTACAATGAGCAGTTCTTC. Residues: CASSLGYPSVGSYLYNEQFF. Looking up the rest from reference TRBV7-8 and TRBJ2-1 gives the full variable domain: GAGVSQSPRYKVAKRGQDVALRCDPISGHVSLFWYQQALGQGPEFLTYFQNEAQLDKSGLPSDRFFAERPEGSVSTLKIQRTQQEDSAVYLCASSLGYPSVGSYLYNEQFFGPGTRLTVL.

The sample holds many counts of this clonotype. The chain joins TRBV11-2 to TRBJ2-7; 7 bases are shared with TRBD1. CDR1 and CDR2 from the germline V gene are SGHAT and FQNNGV. The CDR3 has 16 amino acids. After removal of 5 bases from V and 4 bases from J, the junction contained 14 bases not matched to a gene. This chain's CDR3 is CASSPRDSRLPYEQYF. For the CDR3, the DNA is TGTGCCAGCAGCCCTCGGGACAGCCGACTCCCTTACGAGCAGTACTTC.

In its sample, this clonotype ranks as medium-sized. The rearrangement joins TRBV18 to TRBJ2-7; TRBD1 aligns across 7 bases. From germline, CDR1 is KGHSH and CDR2 LQKENI. CDR3 length equals 17 residues. J gave up 2 bases and V 2 bases, and 12 bases lay outside the gene matches. In DNA form, the CDR3 reads TGTGCCAGCTCACCAATACCCGCCGGGACAGTCCCCTACGAGCAGTACTTC. Protein sequence: CASSPIPAGTVPYEQYF. The full variable domain, with the rest looked up from reference TRBV18 and TRBJ2-7, is NAGVMQNPRHLVRRRGQEARLRCSPMKGHSHVYWYRQLPEEGLKFMVYLQKENIIDESGMPKERFSAEFPKEGPSILRIQQVVRGDSAAYFCASSPIPAGTVPYEQYFGPGTRLTVT.

The rearrangement links TRBV7-6 to TRBJ1-4; D possibly corresponds to TRBD1 (6 bases). The V gene lost 1 base and the J gene lost 4 bases, with 16 bases spanning the gap. The CDR3 is 17 amino acids. Germline V gene sequence: CDR1 SGHVS, CDR2 FNYEAQ. In nucleotides, the CDR3 is TGTGCCAGCAGCTTAGGGGATTCCGGGACACTTAATGAAAAACTGTTTTTT. Protein: CASSLGDSGTLNEKLFF.

The DNA for the CDR3 is TGTGCCAGCAGCTTGGCCGAAGACCGCACAGATACGCAGTATTTT. This codes for CASSLAEDRTDTQYF. V usage is TRBV5-5 and J usage is TRBJ2-3; no firm D call. From germline, CDR1 is SGHKS and CDR2 YYEKEE (reference sequence). The CDR3 is 15 amino acids. The ends were cut back, 0 bases at V and 1 base at J, with 9 bases in the middle.

This clonotype has at least ten counts. J is TRBJ1-1 and V is TRBV7-9; 7 bases line up with TRBD1. Looked up from germline, CDR1 is SEHNR and CDR2 is FQNEAQ (reference sequence). The CDR3 sequence is 14 residues long. V trimming: 4 bases; J trimming: 1 base; junction bases outside the gene matches: 3. The CDR3 DNA is TGTGCCAGCAGCTCCACAGGGGCGAACACTGAAGCTTTCTTT. This sequence encodes CASSSTGANTEAFF.

In its sample, this clonotype was seen many times. The chain employs TRBV3-1 and TRBJ2-3, with TRBD2 matching 11 bases. V lost 0 bases and J lost 1; bases outside the gene matches: 3. This CDR3 comprises 17 residues. Germline assignment: CDR1 LGHDT and CDR2 YNNKEL (reference sequence). The CDR3 DNA follows: TGTGCCAGCAGCCAAGAAGCTAGCGGGGGGCGCACAGATACGCAGTATTTT. This gives the protein CASSQEASGGRTDTQYF.

This clonotype ranks as medium-sized (0.01 to 0.1%). The germline gene is not matched at one end of the junction; a read error may be the cause. V usage is TRBV12-3 or TRBV12-4 and J usage is TRBJ2-7; TRBD1 aligns across 7 bases. The CDR3 sequence is 16 residues long. Here the CDR3 DNA reads TGTGCCAGCAGTCCCGTTGACAGGGTCGGACTCTACGAACAGTACTTC. It specifies CASSPVDRVGLYEQYF.

This clonotype came up a few times. As DNA, the CDR3 is TGTGCCAGCAGCCGAGAAGAGACCCAGTACTTC. This translates into CASSREETQYF. V is TRBV3-1 and J is TRBJ2-5; D is unresolved. The CDR3 totals 11 residues. V lost 4 bases, J lost 3 bases, and 3 bases lay in between. Per germline, CDR1 LGHDT and CDR2 YNNKEL (reference sequence).

This clonotype was seen at least ten times. The chain carries TRBV12-3 or TRBV12-4 and TRBJ1-2, with D perhaps matching TRBD1 (5 bases). Trimming cost V 2 bases and J 8 bases, with 15 bases left between them. The CDR3 totals 14 residues. This CDR3 is CASSLRQSRLGYTF. CDR3 bases: TGTGCCAGCAGTTTAAGACAGAGTCGCCTGGGCTACACCTTC.

A few counts support this clonotype. This sequence joins TRBV5-4 and TRBJ2-2, with TRBD1 as a possible D gene (5 bases). Trimming cost V 6 bases and J 5 bases, with 14 bases left between them. Germline V gene data show CDR1 as SGHNT and CDR2 as YYREEE (reference sequence). The CDR3 is 14 amino acids. The CDR3 nucleotides are TGTGCCAGCAAACAGTTTCAGGGTACCGGGGAGCTGTTTTTT. This codes for CASKQFQGTGELFF.

This clonotype is termed medium-sized. The CDR3 DNA follows: TGCGCCAGCAGCTCCTATGGGGGGGCCAGGGATGAGCAGTTCTTC. This translates into CASSSYGGARDEQFF. This chain joins TRBV5-1 and TRBJ2-1; D is possibly TRBD2 (7 bases). Germline assignment: CDR1 SGHRS and CDR2 YFSETQ. This CDR3 comprises 15 residues. Trimming cost V 3 bases and J 8 bases, with 18 bases left between them.

This clonotype was observed many times. V gene TRBV6-1 combines with J gene TRBJ1-6; D is unresolved. This CDR3 is built from 16 residues. With 1 base removed from V and 0 bases from J, the gap between germline ends came to 7 bases. Germline CDR1 reads MNHNS; CDR2 reads SASEGT. The CDR3: CASSEVFSSYNSPLHF. The CDR3 DNA is TGTGCCAGCAGTGAAGTTTTTAGCTCCTATAATTCACCCCTCCACTTT.